Sequencing of this T cell receptor (beta chain) was carried out in a study of cytomegalovirus exposure and HLA in healthy donors. Findings and caveats of the study: Altogether, 150 to 200 TCR beta chains were recorded as cytomegalovirus-associated.

PCR primers comprised 60 Vbeta and 13 Jbeta primers. The protocol was immunoSEQ multiplex PCR, while the TCRdb copy is restricted to in-frame clones and leaves out a portion. The table lists some 130,000 clones, about 77% of them singletons. As to this clone: Its cognate antigen is unknown.

Sequencing was done on a sample of PBMCs. This clonotype was obtained from a man aged 45 to 65 in good health and CMV-seronegative.

This CDR3 is CAISDRLATNLGANVLTF. The CDR3 DNA sequence: TGTGCCATCAGTGACAGACTAGCCACGAACCTTGGGGCCAACGTCCTGACTTTC. V and J are TRBV10-3 and TRBJ2-6, with 7 bases lining up with TRBD2. CDR1 ENHRY and CDR2 SYGVKD come from the germline V gene. The length of the CDR3 is 18 residues. Trimming removed 3 bases from V and 3 bases from J; junction bases left unmatched: 11.